This entry concerns a single TCR beta chain. Measured with immunoSEQ multiplex PCR; TCRdb has only the in-frame clones, and not every one. This table holds 100,000 to 150,000 clones, approximately 92% found once. This entry is derived from a study of control samples from healthy donors and cancer patients. This CDR3 contains 13 residues. Germline assignment: CDR1 SGHVS and CDR2 FQNEAQ. Trimming left V 3 bases short and J 4 bases short, with 7 bases between. The receptor's source is a woman aged 45-65 years in good health. The specimen was blood. The chain combines TRBV7-8 with TRBJ2-1; D remains ambiguous. The CDR3 DNA sequence: TGTGCCAGCAGCTTTTTGACGTACAATGAGCAGTTCTTC. Residues: CASSFLTYNEQFF.